The sequence of this T cell receptor (beta chain) was determined in a study of blood T cell repertoires in COVID-19. The table lists this clone with a few counts. Libraries were prepared by immunoSEQ multiplex PCR; TCRdb keeps only in-frame clonotypes and omits some of them. Here the sample spans around 150,000 clones, more than 75% being singletons. Germline V lookup: CDR1 SGHDN, CDR2 FVKESK. This CDR3 spans 16 amino acids. V shed 5 bases and J shed 2 bases, with 13 bases lying between them. The TCR sequence derives from a middle-aged woman with acute or convalescent COVID-19. Sequenced: peripheral blood. The chain uses TRBV14 and TRBJ1-6; D ambiguous. The CDR3 DNA follows: TGTGCCAGCAGCGGCCTCGGGGTCACCTATAATTCACCCCTCCACTTT. Its translation is CASSGLGVTYNSPLHF.